This entry lists 22 T cell receptor beta chains sequenced from one sample in a study of Ad26.COV2.S vaccination and SARS-CoV-2 variants. TCRdb's table, derived via immunoSEQ multiplex PCR, lists solely in-frame clones and lacks some. Altogether under 500,000 clones are present, about 90% being singletons, with the ten largest covering more than 1.5%. Sample treatment: 15 to 20 received Ad26.COV2.S at low or high dose, single or two shots; a few received placebo; per-sample allocation not given. Following the first vaccine or placebo injection, samples were taken on day 63. Sequencing was performed on peripheral blood, taken in a trial of Ad26.COV2.S vaccine versus placebo. These receptors came from a person between 18 and 59 years old who received the Ad26.COV2.S COVID-19 vaccine or a placebo.

The chain recombines TRBV5-6 with TRBJ2-2; D gene uncertain. V lost 2 bases to trimming and J lost 2 bases, with 13 bases between them. The CDR3 extends over 16 amino acids. Germline V gene data show CDR1 as SGHDT and CDR2 as YYEEEE. The CDR3 region has the DNA TGTGCCAGCAGCTTTTCACCGCAGGCTAACACCGGGGAGCTGTTTTTT. This codes for CASSFSPQANTGELFF.

The rearrangement links TRBV7-2 to TRBJ2-5; D unresolved. V gave up 2 bases and J gave up 2 bases, with 9 bases separating them. Germline V gives CDR1 SGHTA, CDR2 FQGNSA. This CDR3 comprises 14 residues. CDR3 DNA: TGTGCCAGCAGCTTATTACGGGTTCAAGAGACCCAGTACTTC. Amino acids: CASSLLRVQETQYF.

V and J are TRBV5-6 and TRBJ2-3, with D possibly being TRBD2 (6 bases). The germline gives CDR1 SGHDT, CDR2 YYEEEE. The length of the CDR3 is 17 residues. Trimming cost V 0 bases and J 4 bases, with 18 bases left between them. The CDR3 loop is CASSLDLAGPRSDTQYF. Here the CDR3 DNA reads TGTGCCAGCAGCTTGGATCTGGCGGGGCCACGTTCAGATACGCAGTATTTT.

This chain links TRBV28 with TRBJ2-3, with a weak D call TRBD1 (6 bases). CDR3 length: 14 residues. Germline V gene sequence: CDR1 MDHEN, CDR2 SYDVKM. The V end was cut by 3 bases, the J end by 3 bases, with 10 bases between. The CDR3 bases are TGTGCCAGCAGTTTGGGGCAGGGGACAGATACGCAGTATTTT. Translating it yields CASSLGQGTDTQYF.

This rearrangement joins TRBV7-8 to TRBJ2-7; the match to TRBD2 covers 10 bases. Germline assignment: CDR1 SGHVS and CDR2 FQNEAQ. This CDR3 is 18 amino acids long. V was pared by 3 bases and J by 7 bases, with 18 bases of the junction left unmatched. This CDR3 is CASSFRTSGLKITWEQYF. The CDR3 coding sequence is TGTGCCAGCAGCTTCCGGACTAGCGGACTAAAAATTACGTGGGAGCAGTACTTC.

This sequence joins TRBV11-2 and TRBJ2-7, with TRBD1 matching over 7 bases. V shed 4 bases and J 0 bases; nucleotides not matched to a gene: 0. Germline V gives CDR1 SGHAT, CDR2 FQNNGV. This CDR3 spans 13 amino acids. The chain's CDR3 is CASSWDSSYEQYF. The DNA of the CDR3 is TGTGCCAGCAGCTGGGACAGCTCCTACGAGCAGTACTTC.

V is TRBV7-2 and J is TRBJ2-7, with TRBD2 matching 10 bases. The CDR3 is made up of 19 amino acids. The V and J ends lost 5 bases and 0 bases, in that order; junction bases with no gene match: 16. Germline assignment: CDR1 SGHTA and CDR2 FQGNSA. This CDR3 is CASSIGLWSGGESSYEQYF. In nucleotides, the CDR3 is TGTGCCAGCAGCATAGGGCTGTGGAGCGGGGGGGAAAGCTCCTACGAGCAGTACTTC.

The J gene is TRBJ2-3, the V gene TRBV4-2, with 8 bases that match TRBD2. The trim removed 7 bases at V and 5 bases at J, leaving 11 bases unmatched. The germline gives CDR1 LGHNA, CDR2 YNFKEQ. The CDR3 spans 15 residues. The CDR3 sequence is CASMGSGVPKDTQYF. The CDR3 bases are TGTGCCAGCATGGGTAGCGGGGTGCCTAAAGATACGCAGTATTTT.

This clone was picked up a small number of times. V usage is TRBV2 and J usage is TRBJ1-1, with TRBD1 as a possible D gene (5 bases). The V end lost 8 bases, the J end lost 5 bases, and 15 bases lay between the germline ends. The CDR3 is 13 amino acids. From germline, CDR1 is SNHLY and CDR2 FYNNEI. CDR3 bases: TGTGCCAGCCTAGGGGTGAGGGCGACTGAAGCTTTCTTT. Its protein product is CASLGVRATEAFF.

This clone is a singleton in its sample. The V gene is TRBV4-1, the J gene TRBJ2-7; 9 bases align to TRBD1. The CDR3 consists of 14 residues. Germline V gene lookup returns CDR1 MGHRA and CDR2 YSYEKL. V was clipped by 4 bases and J by 3 bases; unmatched bases: 4. CDR3 region: CASSLRDRDYEQYF. Here the CDR3 DNA reads TGCGCCAGCAGCCTCCGGGACAGGGACTACGAGCAGTACTTC.

This clone was seen once. V gene TRBV9 combines with J gene TRBJ2-7; a possible D gene is TRBD2 (5 bases). Per the germline V gene, CDR1 is SGDLS and CDR2 is YYNGEE. The V and J ends lost 0 bases and 6 bases respectively, with 19 bases between them. This CDR3 contains 16 residues. CDR3 sequence reads: CASSVVKTRVSLEQYF. The CDR3, as DNA: TGTGCCAGCAGCGTAGTAAAAACTAGAGTCTCCCTCGAGCAGTACTTC.

The J gene is TRBJ1-1, the V gene TRBV6-4, with D possibly matching TRBD1 (5 bases). V lost 6 bases and J lost 9, with 11 bases in between. The CDR3 sequence is 11 residues long. Germline V CDR1 and CDR2: MRHNA, SNTAGT. The CDR3 loop is CASSDSYQAFF. DNA of the CDR3: TGTGCCAGCAGCGACAGCTACCAAGCTTTCTTT.

This chain uses TRBV7-2 with TRBJ2-7; the match to TRBD1 covers 8 bases. Germline CDR1 reads SGHTA; CDR2 reads FQGNSA. The CDR3 spans 15 residues. J gave up 4 bases and V 2 bases, and 7 bases lay outside the gene matches. This CDR3 reads CASSLSPQGAYEQYF. The CDR3 DNA is TGTGCCAGCAGCTTATCTCCCCAGGGGGCTTACGAGCAGTACTTC.

V is TRBV5-1 and J is TRBJ2-2; TRBD2 might be the D (6 bases). The CDR3 is 15 residues long. V was shortened by 6 bases and J by 6 bases, with 18 bases between the two germline ends. Germline V gene sequence: CDR1 SGHRS, CDR2 YFSETQ. This chain's CDR3 is CASTYGGSGAGELFF. In DNA, the CDR3 is TGCGCCAGCACCTATGGGGGATCGGGGGCCGGGGAGCTGTTTTTT.

J is TRBJ2-7 and V is TRBV11-2; 7 positions match TRBD1. Trimming removed 4 bases from V and 7 bases from J; junction bases left unmatched: 13. Germline V lookup: CDR1 SGHAT, CDR2 FQNNGV. This CDR3 has 15 residues. CDR3: CASSYLTGSFLEQYF. The CDR3 coding sequence is TGTGCCAGCAGCTACCTGACAGGGTCTTTTTTGGAGCAGTACTTC.

This clone was observed a handful of times. This rearrangement joins TRBV28 to TRBJ2-7, with 9 bases fitting TRBD1. Germline-derived CDR1 and CDR2 are MDHEN and SYDVKM. The CDR3 extends over 15 amino acids. After removal of 1 base from V and 2 bases from J, the junction contained 3 bases not matched to a gene. This CDR3 is CASSLSGTGTYEQYF. In DNA, the CDR3 is TGTGCCAGCAGTTTATCCGGGACAGGGACCTACGAGCAGTACTTC.

For the CDR3, the DNA is TGTGCCAGCAGCCGACAGGGGGCCACAGATACGCAGTATTTT. Its protein product is CASSRQGATDTQYF. The chain carries TRBV9 and TRBJ2-3, with TRBD1 matching over 10 bases. The CDR3 is 14 amino acids. Germline V CDR1 and CDR2: SGDLS, YYNGEE. With 4 bases clipped from V and 2 bases from J, the junction kept 1 base outside the gene matches.

This chain joins TRBV9 and TRBJ1-2; tentatively, D is TRBD1 (6 bases). Germline V gives CDR1 SGDLS, CDR2 YYNGEE. V lost 6 bases, J lost 3 bases, and 18 bases lay in between. This CDR3 has 15 residues. The CDR3 region has the DNA TGTGCCAGCAACCTAGATCCTTCAGGGGACTATGGCTACACCTTC. This gives the protein CASNLDPSGDYGYTF.

This sequence joins TRBV3-1 (or the pseudogene TRBV3-2) and TRBJ2-2; D ambiguous. The germline gives CDR1 LGHDT, CDR2 YNNKEL (reference sequence). The CDR3 has 16 amino acids. V was pared by 0 bases and J by 1 base, with 9 bases between. The CDR3 here is CASSQDSGGNTGELFF. The CDR3 DNA reads as TGTGCCAGCAGCCAAGATTCCGGCGGGAACACCGGGGAGCTGTTTTTT.

The CDR3 DNA follows: TGTGCCAGCAGCCCCAGTCCCGGGACAGGGCAGCCCCAGCATTTT. It codes for CASSPSPGTGQPQHF. The chain uses TRBV9 and TRBJ1-5; 9 nucleotides line up with TRBD1. V gave up 4 bases and J gave up 7 bases; unmatched junction bases: 9. The CDR3 has 15 amino acids. Per the germline V gene, CDR1 is SGDLS and CDR2 is YYNGEE.

This sequence joins TRBV5-8 and TRBJ2-5; D tentatively reads TRBD1 or TRBD2 (5 bases each). The CDR3 is 17 amino acids. Trimming shortened V by 4 bases and J by 4 bases, and 23 bases separated the two germline ends. Germline V gene sequence: CDR1 SGHTS, CDR2 YDEGEE. The chain's CDR3 is CASSPGGAAPRGETQYF. In DNA form, the CDR3 reads TGTGCCAGCAGCCCAGGTGGGGCAGCTCCTCGGGGAGAGACCCAGTACTTC.

The rearrangement links TRBV19 to TRBJ2-1, with D unresolved. Trimming took off 8 bases at V and 3 bases at J, with 17 bases between the two ends. CDR1 and CDR2 from the germline V gene are LNHDA and SQIVND (reference sequence). The CDR3 consists of 15 residues. The CDR3 DNA reads TGTGCCAGTTCTACGTCCAGGCAGATCTACAATGAGCAGTTCTTC. The encoded protein is CASSTSRQIYNEQFF.